Presented here are 9 T cell receptor beta chains from one specimen sequenced in a study of shared T cell receptors in the human thymus. Profiling relied on immunoSEQ multiplex PCR, and the TCRdb table lists in-frame clones only, not all of them. The sample lists 720,000 or so clones; 70% to 90% were seen once. These data are also associated with another study on human thymus T cells.

The sequenced sample was thymocytes. The receptors here all came from a girl under three years old with a congenital heart defect.

J is TRBJ1-5 and V is TRBV11-1; D perhaps matches TRBD1 (6 bases). CDR1 SGHAT and CDR2 FQDESV come from the germline V gene (reference sequence). This CDR3 is built from 14 residues. Trimming took 5 bases from V and 3 from J, leaving 11 bases between them. Here the CDR3 reads CASSPQGHNQPQHF. In DNA form, the CDR3 reads TGTGCCAGCAGCCCACAGGGTCACAATCAGCCCCAGCATTTT.

The chain joins TRBV11-2 to TRBJ2-1, with 9 bases that match TRBD1. The germline V gene has CDR1 SGHAT and CDR2 FQNNGV. V was pared by 3 bases and J by 6 bases, with 6 bases of the junction left unmatched. This CDR3 is 15 amino acids long. The CDR3 DNA sequence: TGTGCCAGCAGCTTCGGACAGGGGAGCGGCAATGAGCAGTTCTTC. It specifies CASSFGQGSGNEQFF.

The rearrangement joins TRBV5-4 to TRBJ1-2, with 10 bases aligning to TRBD1. Looked up from germline, CDR1 is SGHNT and CDR2 is YYREEE (reference sequence). CDR3 length: 15 residues. V lost 3 bases to trimming and J lost 2 bases; unmatched junction nucleotides: 4. CDR3 protein: CASSSPDRGNYGYTF. CDR3 coding DNA: TGTGCCAGCAGCTCGCCGGACAGGGGGAACTATGGCTACACCTTC.

This clone is a singleton in its sample. V is TRBV2 and J is TRBJ2-4, with D possibly TRBD1 on 5 matching bases. Germline CDR1 SNHLY, CDR2 FYNNEI. The CDR3 contains 16 residues. V lost 4 bases, J lost 2 bases, and 15 bases lay in between. Here the CDR3 DNA reads TGTGCCAGCAGTGCACAGGTATGGGCGACCAAAAACATTCAGTACTTC. This sequence encodes CASSAQVWATKNIQYF.

The J gene is TRBJ1-2, the V gene TRBV5-1; no definite D call. The CDR3 consists of 12 residues. CDR1 is SGHRS, CDR2 YFSETQ, per germline. The V end lost 4 bases, the J end lost 2 bases, and 6 bases lay between the germline ends. The CDR3: CASSELNYGYTF. The DNA of the CDR3 is TGCGCCAGCAGCGAGTTGAACTATGGCTACACCTTC.

This chain links TRBV28 with TRBJ1-1; D perhaps matches TRBD1 (6 bases). CDR3 length: 14 amino acids. The V end lost 6 bases, the J end lost 2 bases, and 13 bases lay between the germline ends. In germline, CDR1 is MDHEN, CDR2 SYDVKM. The CDR3 here is CASSQEQGNTEAFF. CDR3 sequence (DNA): TGTGCCAGCAGCCAAGAACAGGGAAACACTGAAGCTTTCTTT.

This sequence joins TRBV15 and TRBJ1-2, with D maybe TRBD1 (5 bases). CDR1 and CDR2 from the germline V gene are LNHNV and YYDKDF (reference sequence). CDR3 length: 15 amino acids. V gave up 3 bases and J gave up 8 bases, with 19 bases separating them. The CDR3 DNA reads TGTGCCACCAGCAGGGCGGGGGTGGTATCTAGAGGCTACACCTTC. Translation: CATSRAGVVSRGYTF.

The CDR3 region has the DNA TGTGCCAGCAGTTTAGTCCATGGGGACAGGGGAATGAATGAGCAGTTCTTC. It yields the protein CASSLVHGDRGMNEQFF. This chain uses TRBV27 with TRBJ2-1, with 10 bases matching TRBD1. The CDR3 totals 17 residues. CDR1 and CDR2 (germline): MNHEY, SMNVEV (reference sequence). Unmatched junction bases numbered 11, after V lost 2 bases and J lost 7 bases.

CDR3 loop: CASSYYGFNYGYTF. CDR3 nucleotide sequence: TGTGCCAGCAGTTATTATGGCTTTAACTATGGCTACACCTTC. V is TRBV6-5 and J is TRBJ1-2; the D is unclear. Germline V gene lookup returns CDR1 MNHEY and CDR2 SVGAGI. V dropped 3 bases and J dropped 1 base, with 9 bases sitting between them. The CDR3 sequence is 14 residues long.